This T cell receptor beta chain came from a study of identical twins (dated by TCRdb to 2016 to 2017). About the study as a whole: To test whether fetal clonotypes persist, this study deep-sequenced TCR alpha and beta repertoires from monozygotic twins, from unrelated adults of various ages, and from cord blood. Replicate twin experiments were performed at different times using different library preparation protocols to rule out contamination.

Every donor in the study was a healthy Caucasian. Three pairs of female monozygotic twins, all aged roughly 18 to 29 years, were included in the twin cohort. Peripheral blood mononuclear cells were used as the source from which RNA for TCR libraries was isolated. V is reduced by 4 bases and J by 2 bases, leaving a spacing of 7 bases between them. From the cysteine through the phenylalanine, the CDR3 covers 13 amino acids. Only the CDR3 region is kept as DNA, spanning 39 bases read in frame from base 1. To prepare the library, 5' RACE was applied. Reads for this sample came from an Illumina HiSeq 2000. Template switching introduced a universal primer binding site; the final cDNA contained a unique molecular identifier, enabling accurate counting of TCR cDNA molecules. Specific primers in the conserved constant-segment region were used to synthesize first-strand cDNA for TCR alpha and beta chains. To control for contamination, each cDNA library was double barcoded with a SMART-Mk sample barcode plus Illumina barcodes. TruSeq adapter sequences along with Illumina sample barcodes were introduced in two successive PCR steps. The Illumina HiSeq platform was used with custom primers to sequence TCR alpha and beta cDNA libraries. Per the source publication's procedure: MiGEC processed the raw reads to extract unique molecular identifiers, while MiXCR was used to determine the CDR3 positions. Recombination models were inferred per individual with the repgenHMM and IGoR tools using an EM algorithm. Shared clonotype analysis was performed with the tcR package in R, normalizing sharing by the product of cloneset sizes. To study raw recombination without the effects of thymic and clonal selection, out-of-frame nonproductive sequences were analyzed. The public reads were run again by TCRdb, first through fastp at Q25 and then through MiXCR, and only productive beta chains were kept. Each record represents a unique CDR3 protein, reported with the most common genes and DNA among its rows. V and J calls and clone size were set by TCRdb, not the authors. The sample table shows some 900,000 distinct CDR3 sequences, and approximately 13% are seen once. The leading ten clones occupy around 1.5% of the sample.

Comment on this clonotype: The antigen it recognizes is unknown. Base quality data are lacking; no much larger clone is found one base away.

The research as a whole found: Excess twin sharing in beta out-of-frame sequences was weaker because fewer shared sequences lowered the signal-to-noise ratio. Because the same donors could not be followed over many years, the conclusions relied on cross-sectional statistical analysis. Invariant T cells such as MAIT and iNKT could partly confound zero-insertion analyses, though diverse VJ usage argued against this for most clonotypes. In monozygotic twins, recombination models systematically underestimated out-of-frame TCR alpha sharing, but the models matched the sharing seen between unrelated individuals. Fewer insertions were carried by abundant cord blood beta clonotypes, a similar but weaker trend appeared in young adult naive repertoires, and no such trend appeared in memory repertoires. Compared with coincidental sharing between unrelated individuals, out-of-frame TCR alpha sequences shared between twins showed an excess of sequences with low generation probability.

These data are also associated with another study on yellow fever vaccine responses in identical twins. As described in the second report: The T cell response to vaccination in identical twins was reported by the authors to appear partly convergent and partly personalized. In the study, vaccine-responding T cell clones were precisely tracked in identical twins.

The sequence came from a woman between 18 and 29 years old in good health. The rearranged chain carries TRBV12-3 or TRBV12-4 and TRBJ2-3; the D gene cannot be resolved reliably. Sequencing was carried out using PBMCs. The base sequence is TGTGCCAGCAGTTATAAACCCACAGATACGCAGTATTTT. This is translated as CASSYKPTDTQYF.